The 25 T cell receptor beta chains below come from one sample, sequenced in a study of cytomegalovirus exposure and HLA in healthy donors. Amplification used 60 Vbeta primers and 13 Jbeta primers. The protocol was immunoSEQ multiplex PCR, while the TCRdb copy is restricted to in-frame clones and leaves out a portion. The sample lists some 130,000 clones; 80% were seen once. What was sequenced was PBMCs. Receptor source: a male donor in good health and CMV-seronegative.

To note about this clone: One end of the junction does not line up with germline, which may come from a read error. The V call is TRBV6-1, the J call TRBJ2-7, with 8 bases that match TRBD2. The CDR3 extends over 15 amino acids. Germline CDR1 and CDR2: MNHNS and SASEGT. In nucleotides, the CDR3 is TGTGCCAGCAGTGAACGCGCTGGAGGGCCGCGAGGCGGGGGGTTC. It encodes CASSERAGGPRGGGF.

A single count supports this clone. The CDR3 does not end in the conserved phenylalanine or tryptophan, so this is likely a read error. The V call is TRBV27, the J call TRBJ1-6; 8 positions match TRBD1. V trimming: 3 bases; J trimming: 7 bases; junction bases outside the gene matches: 8. This CDR3 spans 16 amino acids. Germline assignment: CDR1 MNHEY and CDR2 SMNVEV (reference sequence). For the CDR3, the DNA is TGTGCCAGCAGTTTTCATCGGACAGGGTCGAATTCACCCCTCCACCTT. Translation gives CASSFHRTGSNSPLHL.

The chain employs TRBV6-5 and TRBJ1-1; 10 positions match TRBD1. CDR1 and CDR2 (germline): MNHEY, SVGAGI. The CDR3 is made up of 13 amino acids. Trimming cost V 7 bases and J 7 bases; bases outside gene matches: 6. The DNA of the CDR3 is TGTGCCAGCACCAGACAGGGGGCGGATGAAGCTTTCTTT. This encodes CASTRQGADEAFF.

The chain links TRBV7-2 to TRBJ1-1; D remains unclear. The CDR3 covers 13 residues. Germline V lookup: CDR1 SGHTA, CDR2 FQGNSA. The germline V and J ends were trimmed by 0 bases and 5 bases, with 7 bases remaining between them. CDR3 region: CASSLARETEAFF. DNA for the CDR3: TGTGCCAGCAGCTTAGCGCGGGAAACTGAAGCTTTCTTT.

A note on this clone: A read error may account for a junction end that differs from germline. The chain links TRBV2 to TRBJ2-6, with a possible D match to TRBD1 (5 bases). The CDR3 consists of 16 residues. The germline gives CDR1 SNHLY, CDR2 FYNNEI. As DNA, the CDR3 is TGTGCCAGCAGTGAAGGTTATGGATTTGGGGCCAACGGCCTGACTTTC. It yields the protein CASSEGYGFGANGLTF.

V is TRBV5-5 and J is TRBJ1-3, with a tentative D call TRBD1 (5 bases). The CDR3 is made up of 14 amino acids. Germline lookup yields CDR1 SGHKS and CDR2 YYEKEE (reference sequence). V lost 4 bases, J lost 0 bases, and 8 bases lay in between. This chain's CDR3 is CASSLRDSGNTIYF. The CDR3 bases are TGTGCCAGCAGCCTCAGGGACTCTGGAAACACCATATATTTT.

The V gene is TRBV10-1, the J gene TRBJ2-5; perhaps TRBD2 as D (6 bases). CDR1 is WNHNN and CDR2 is SYGVQD in the germline V gene (reference sequence). The CDR3 runs 15 residues. Trimming stripped 4 bases from V and 3 bases from J, with 15 bases between. The CDR3 DNA is TGCGCCAGCAGTGCGGGGGACCCCCCTGAAGAGACCCAGTACTTC. This translates into CASSAGDPPEETQYF.

The gene calls are TRBV6-6 and TRBJ2-7; 11 bases map to TRBD1. CDR1 is MNHNY and CDR2 is SVGAGI in the germline V gene (reference sequence). The J segment lost 5 bases and the V segment lost 6 bases, leaving 12 bases of the junction unmatched. This CDR3 comprises 16 residues. CDR3: CASRALRGQGVHEQYF. Here the CDR3 DNA reads TGTGCCAGCAGGGCCTTGAGGGGACAGGGGGTCCACGAGCAGTACTTC.

The V and J genes are TRBV6-1 and TRBJ2-7, with TRBD2 matching over 9 bases. Looked up from germline, CDR1 is MNHNS and CDR2 is SASEGT. V shed 7 bases and J 3 bases; nucleotides not matched to a gene: 7. This CDR3 spans 14 amino acids. The CDR3 DNA reads TGTGCCAGCAACCCGGGACTAGCCTACTACGAGCAGTACTTC. Protein sequence: CASNPGLAYYEQYF.

This clone has more than one count but fewer than ten. J is TRBJ2-3 and V is TRBV7-3; D ambiguous. The CDR3 has 13 residues. CDR1 and CDR2 (germline): SGHTA, FQGTGA. With 2 bases removed from V and 0 bases from J, the gap between germline ends came to 3 bases. CDR3 in DNA: TGTGCCAGCAGCTTAGGCAGCACAGATACGCAGTATTTT. Amino acid sequence: CASSLGSTDTQYF.

V usage is TRBV6-5 and J usage is TRBJ1-5; D is undetermined. V was pared by 8 bases and J by 0 bases, with 8 bases between. Germline V lookup: CDR1 MNHEY, CDR2 SVGAGI. The CDR3 consists of 13 residues. CDR3 DNA: TGTGCCAGCGCACAGATTAGCAATCAGCCCCAGCATTTT. Its protein product is CASAQISNQPQHF.

The table lists this clone with a count of one. This chain connects TRBV9 to TRBJ2-2; TRBD2 matches 10 bases. The CDR3 has 18 residues. Germline CDR1 and CDR2: SGDLS and YYNGEE. After removal of 3 bases from V and 0 bases from J, the junction contained 8 bases not matched to a gene. CDR3: CASSEWILAGSNTGELFF. CDR3 DNA: TGTGCCAGCAGCGAGTGGATACTAGCGGGGTCGAACACCGGGGAGCTGTTTTTT.

This chain connects TRBV6-1 to TRBJ2-5; 8 positions agree with TRBD1. CDR1 MNHNS and CDR2 SASEGT come from the germline V gene. V lost 4 bases, J lost 2 bases, and 9 bases stayed unmatched. There are 16 residues in the CDR3. The CDR3 loop reads CASSVLVWTGQETQYF. The CDR3 DNA is TGTGCCAGCAGTGTTCTTGTGTGGACAGGGCAAGAGACCCAGTACTTC.

This chain joins TRBV6-5 and TRBJ1-4, with a possible D match to TRBD1 (5 bases). The V gene's germline CDR1 is MNHEY and CDR2 SVGAGI. Trimming removed 2 bases from V and 7 bases from J, with 14 bases in between. The CDR3 totals 15 residues. CDR3 nucleotide sequence: TGTGCCAGCAGTTACGGTCGGGGGTTGGGTGAAAAACTGTTTTTT. Its translation is CASSYGRGLGEKLFF.

This clone was seen a handful of times. This chain joins TRBV6-5 and TRBJ1-1; possible D gene TRBD1, 5 bases. Trimming took 6 bases from V and 4 from J, leaving 12 bases between them. CDR3 length: 13 residues. CDR1 is MNHEY, CDR2 SVGAGI, per germline. CDR3 in DNA: TGTGCCAGCAGCCACCAGGGAGGCACTGAAGCTTTCTTT. This translates into CASSHQGGTEAFF.

V is TRBV18 and J is TRBJ2-7; D unresolved. The CDR3 contains 17 residues. Germline V gene lookup returns CDR1 KGHSH and CDR2 LQKENI. The V and J ends lost 0 bases and 0 bases respectively, with 15 bases between them. For the CDR3, the DNA is TGTGCCAGCTCACCACCGAATCCCTACCGGAGCTCCTACGAGCAGTACTTC. Its translation: CASSPPNPYRSSYEQYF.

The chain recombines TRBV27 with TRBJ1-5, with TRBD1 matching 7 bases. V lost 4 bases, J lost 1 base, and 10 bases stayed unmatched. Germline V gene sequence: CDR1 MNHEY, CDR2 SMNVEV (reference sequence). CDR3 length: 17 residues. In DNA, the CDR3 is TGTGCCAGCAGTTCCGTTACAGGGGCTAAAAGCAATCAGCCCCAGCATTTT. It is translated as CASSSVTGAKSNQPQHF.

The chain links TRBV5-4 to TRBJ2-3, with 8 bases fitting TRBD2. Trimming at V came to 0 bases and at J to 4 bases, leaving 10 bases not matched to a gene. This CDR3 is built from 17 residues. Germline V gene data show CDR1 as SGHNT and CDR2 as YYREEE (reference sequence). CDR3 sequence: CASSLGTSQLGADTQYF. CDR3 in DNA: TGTGCCAGCAGCTTGGGGACTAGCCAGCTGGGAGCAGATACGCAGTATTTT.

The V call is TRBV13, the J call TRBJ2-7; 7 bases are a match to TRBD1. The CDR3 totals 13 residues. With 5 bases clipped from V and 3 bases from J, the junction kept 4 bases outside the gene matches. Looked up from germline, CDR1 is PRHDT and CDR2 is FYEKMQ (reference sequence). In DNA form, the CDR3 reads TGTGCCAGCAGCCGCCGGGACAGCTACGAGCAGTACTTC. It yields the protein CASSRRDSYEQYF.

This rearrangement joins TRBV6-5 to TRBJ2-1, with a weak D call TRBD2 (5 bases). This CDR3 is built from 13 residues. The ends were cut back, 6 bases at V and 4 bases at J, with 10 bases in the middle. Germline values: CDR1 MNHEY, CDR2 SVGAGI. The CDR3 nucleotides read TGTGCCAGCAGGTCGGGGTTTTACAATGAGCAGTTCTTC. This sequence encodes CASRSGFYNEQFF.

This chain connects TRBV9 to TRBJ2-3, with D possibly matching TRBD2 (7 bases). CDR1 and CDR2 (germline): SGDLS, YYNGEE. V dropped 9 bases and J dropped 14 bases, with 22 bases sitting between them. The CDR3 is 12 amino acids. CDR3 coding DNA: TGTGCCATCTCCACCAGAGGGGGGAGGGGGTATTTT. Residues: CAISTRGGRGYF.

CDR3 protein: CASSIGQGTQYF. The CDR3, as DNA: TGTGCCAGTAGTATAGGACAGGGGACGCAGTATTTT. This chain connects TRBV19 to TRBJ2-3; 8 nucleotides line up with TRBD1. Unmatched junction bases numbered 0, after V lost 1 base and J lost 9 bases. Germline CDR1 LNHDA, CDR2 SQIVND (reference sequence). The CDR3 consists of 12 residues.

The chain recombines TRBV5-4 with TRBJ2-3; TRBD2 aligns across 8 bases. V was pared by 0 bases and J by 2 bases, with 5 bases of the junction left unmatched. This CDR3 is built from 16 residues. Germline V lookup: CDR1 SGHNT, CDR2 YYREEE (reference sequence). CDR3 nucleotide sequence: TGTGCCAGCAGCTTGGTAGCGGGGTCTTCCACAGATACGCAGTATTTT. Its protein is CASSLVAGSSTDTQYF.

The sample holds one count of this clone. The V gene is TRBV6-5, the J gene TRBJ1-1, with D unclear. The length of the CDR3 is 13 residues. Trimming took off 7 bases at V and 0 bases at J, with 9 bases between the two ends. Germline V lookup: CDR1 MNHEY, CDR2 SVGAGI. This CDR3 is CASKEFMNTEAFF. In DNA, the CDR3 is TGTGCCAGCAAGGAGTTCATGAACACTGAAGCTTTCTTT.

V usage is TRBV7-9 and J usage is TRBJ2-3; D may be TRBD1 (6 bases). V was trimmed by 6 bases and J by 1 base, leaving 14 bases between them. In germline, CDR1 is SEHNR, CDR2 FQNEAQ (reference sequence). The CDR3 totals 15 residues. CDR3 bases: TGTGCCAGCAGATACCGGGACACCCGCACAGATACGCAGTATTTT. Its protein product is CASRYRDTRTDTQYF.